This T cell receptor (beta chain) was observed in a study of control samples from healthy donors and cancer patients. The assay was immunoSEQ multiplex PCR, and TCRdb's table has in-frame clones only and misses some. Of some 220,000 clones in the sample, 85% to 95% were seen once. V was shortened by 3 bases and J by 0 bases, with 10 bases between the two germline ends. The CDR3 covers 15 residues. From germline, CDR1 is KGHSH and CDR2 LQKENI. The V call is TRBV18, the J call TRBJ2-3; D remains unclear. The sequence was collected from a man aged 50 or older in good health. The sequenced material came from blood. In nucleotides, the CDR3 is TGTGCCAGCTCACCTTCGCAAGCTAGCACAGATACGCAGTATTTT. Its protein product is CASSPSQASTDTQYF.